This TCR beta chain derives from a study of blood T cell dynamics during melanoma immunotherapy. Study information: Patients with metastatic melanoma got pembrolizumab or nivolumab-ipilimumab as first-line care.

Time point defined: week 3, after first cycle of checkpoint inhibitor. The CDR3 runs 15 residues. V was cut by 7 bases and J by 0 bases, with 13 bases left in between. CDR1 is WSHSY and CDR2 is SAAADI in the germline V gene. Profiling relied on immunoSEQ multiplex PCR, and the TCRdb table lists in-frame clones only, not all of them. The sample lists 15,000 to 20,000 clones; about 94% were seen once. Material: effector memory CD8+ T cells from blood, obtained from a patient treated with checkpoint blockade. This TCR derives from a human donor with melanoma. The chain joins TRBV10-2 to TRBJ2-1; D perhaps matches TRBD1 (6 bases). For the CDR3, the DNA is TGCGCCAGCACACCTATAGGGGGCTCCTACAATGAGCAGTTCTTC. It is translated as CASTPIGGSYNEQFF.